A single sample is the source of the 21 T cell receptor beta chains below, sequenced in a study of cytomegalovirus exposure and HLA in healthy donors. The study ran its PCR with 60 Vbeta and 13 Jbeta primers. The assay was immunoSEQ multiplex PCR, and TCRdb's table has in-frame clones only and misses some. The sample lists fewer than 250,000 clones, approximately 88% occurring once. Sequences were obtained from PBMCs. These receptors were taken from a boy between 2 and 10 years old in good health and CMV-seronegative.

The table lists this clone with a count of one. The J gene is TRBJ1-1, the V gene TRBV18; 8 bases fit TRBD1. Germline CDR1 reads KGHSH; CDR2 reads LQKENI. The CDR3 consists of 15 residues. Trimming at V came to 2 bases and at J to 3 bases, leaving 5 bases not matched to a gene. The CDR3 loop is CASSPSRGPDTEAFF. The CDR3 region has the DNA TGTGCCAGCTCACCAAGCAGGGGGCCGGACACTGAAGCTTTCTTT.

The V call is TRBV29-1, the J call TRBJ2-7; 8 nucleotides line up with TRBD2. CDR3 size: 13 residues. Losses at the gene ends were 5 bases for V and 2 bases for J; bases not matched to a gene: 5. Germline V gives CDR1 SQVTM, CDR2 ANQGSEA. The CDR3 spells CSVRGGAAYEQYF. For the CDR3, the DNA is TGCAGCGTTCGGGGGGGGGCGGCCTACGAGCAGTACTTC.

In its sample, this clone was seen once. The CDR3, as DNA: TGTGCCAGCGGTCCTAAAGAGACCCAGTACTTC. Translated: CASGPKETQYF. V usage is TRBV6-1 and J usage is TRBJ2-5; D remains ambiguous. CDR1 MNHNS and CDR2 SASEGT come from the germline V gene. Trimming cost V 8 bases and J 3 bases, with 7 bases left between them. The CDR3 is 11 amino acids.

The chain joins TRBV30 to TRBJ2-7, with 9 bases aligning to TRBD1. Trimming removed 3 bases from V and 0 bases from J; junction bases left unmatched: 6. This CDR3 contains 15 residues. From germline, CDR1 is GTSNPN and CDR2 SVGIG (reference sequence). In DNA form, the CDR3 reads TGTGCCTGGAGGGTGGACAGGGGCGACTCCTACGAGCAGTACTTC. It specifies CAWRVDRGDSYEQYF.

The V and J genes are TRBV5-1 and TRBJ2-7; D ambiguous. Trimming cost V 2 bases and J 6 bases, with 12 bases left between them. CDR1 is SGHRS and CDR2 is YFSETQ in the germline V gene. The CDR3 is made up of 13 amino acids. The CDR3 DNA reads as TGCGCCAGCAGCTTACCCCAGGAAGGCGAGCAGTACTTC. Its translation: CASSLPQEGEQYF.

CDR3 in amino acids: CASSHPSGGDNEQFF. The DNA of the CDR3 is TGTGCCAGCAGCCACCCTTCTGGCGGGGACAATGAGCAGTTCTTC. This rearrangement joins TRBV11-3 to TRBJ2-1; tentative D call: TRBD2 (6 bases). CDR1 and CDR2 (germline): SGHNT, YENEEA. The CDR3 spans 15 residues. Trimming cost V 5 bases and J 5 bases, with 16 bases left between them.

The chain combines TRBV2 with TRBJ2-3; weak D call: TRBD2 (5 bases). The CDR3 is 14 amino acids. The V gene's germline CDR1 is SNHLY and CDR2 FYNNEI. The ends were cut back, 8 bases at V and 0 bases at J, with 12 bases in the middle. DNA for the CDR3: TGTGCCAGCCGTCGGGAAAGGAGCACAGATACGCAGTATTTT. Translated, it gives CASRRERSTDTQYF. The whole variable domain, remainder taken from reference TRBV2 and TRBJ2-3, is EPEVTQTPSHQVTQMGQEVILRCVPISNHLYFYWYRQILGQKVEFLVSFYNNEISEKSEIFDDQFSVERPDGSNFTLKIRSTKLEDSAMYFCASRRERSTDTQYFGPGTRLTVL.

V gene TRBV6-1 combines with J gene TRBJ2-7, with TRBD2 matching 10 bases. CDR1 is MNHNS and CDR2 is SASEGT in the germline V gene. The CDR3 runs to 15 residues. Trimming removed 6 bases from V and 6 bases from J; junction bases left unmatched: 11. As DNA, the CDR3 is TGTGCCAGCAGCGCAGAACCAGCGGGAGGGATCGAGCAGTACTTC. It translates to CASSAEPAGGIEQYF.

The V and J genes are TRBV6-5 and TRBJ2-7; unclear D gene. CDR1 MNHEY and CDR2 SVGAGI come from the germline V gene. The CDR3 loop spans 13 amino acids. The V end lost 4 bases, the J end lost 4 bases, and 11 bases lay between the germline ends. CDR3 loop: CASSWVGAYEQYF. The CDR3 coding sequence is TGTGCCAGCAGTTGGGTAGGAGCATACGAGCAGTACTTC.

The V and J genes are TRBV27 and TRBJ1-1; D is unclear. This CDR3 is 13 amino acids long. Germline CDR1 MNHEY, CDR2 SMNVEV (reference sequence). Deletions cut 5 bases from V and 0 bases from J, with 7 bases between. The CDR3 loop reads CASSPGMNTEAFF. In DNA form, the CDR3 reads TGTGCCAGCAGTCCAGGAATGAACACTGAAGCTTTCTTT.

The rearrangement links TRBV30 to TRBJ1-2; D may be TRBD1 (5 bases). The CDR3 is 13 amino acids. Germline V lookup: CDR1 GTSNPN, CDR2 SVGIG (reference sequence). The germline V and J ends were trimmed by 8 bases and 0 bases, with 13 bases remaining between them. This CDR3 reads CARQGLANYGYTF. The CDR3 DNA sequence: TGTGCCCGTCAGGGTCTTGCTAACTATGGCTACACCTTC. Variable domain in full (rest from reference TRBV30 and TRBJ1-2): SQTIHQWPATLVQPVGSPLSLECTVEGTSNPNLYWYRQAAGRGLQLLFYSVGIGQISSEVPQNLSASRPQDRQFILSSKKLLLSDSGFYLCARQGLANYGYTFGSGTRLTVV.

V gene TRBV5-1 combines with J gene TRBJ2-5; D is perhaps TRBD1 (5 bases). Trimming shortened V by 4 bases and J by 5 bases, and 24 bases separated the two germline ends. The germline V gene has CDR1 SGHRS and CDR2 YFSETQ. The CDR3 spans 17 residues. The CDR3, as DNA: TGCGCCAGCAGCACGGAGCCGGGTGGCTGGGGCCGGGAGACCCAGTACTTC. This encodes CASSTEPGGWGRETQYF.

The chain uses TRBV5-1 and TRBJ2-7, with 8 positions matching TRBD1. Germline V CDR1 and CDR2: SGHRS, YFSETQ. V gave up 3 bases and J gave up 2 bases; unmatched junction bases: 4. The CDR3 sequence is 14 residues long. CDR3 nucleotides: TGCGCCAGCAGCTCCGGACAGGGCCCCTACGAGCAGTACTTC. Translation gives CASSSGQGPYEQYF.

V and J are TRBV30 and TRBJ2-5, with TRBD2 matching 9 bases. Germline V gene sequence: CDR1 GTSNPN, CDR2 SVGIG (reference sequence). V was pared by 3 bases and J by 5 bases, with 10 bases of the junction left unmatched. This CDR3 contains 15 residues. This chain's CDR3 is CAWRASGGPRETQYF. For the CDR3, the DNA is TGTGCCTGGAGGGCAAGCGGGGGGCCCCGTGAGACCCAGTACTTC.

The chain's CDR3 is CASSYFRGSVQETQYF. CDR3 coding DNA: TGTGCCAGCAGTTACTTCAGGGGGAGTGTCCAAGAGACCCAGTACTTC. This chain uses TRBV6-5 with TRBJ2-5; 7 bases are a match to TRBD1. The V and J ends lost 1 base and 1 base, in that order; junction bases with no gene match: 6. Looked up from germline, CDR1 is MNHEY and CDR2 is SVGAGI. The CDR3 runs to 16 residues.

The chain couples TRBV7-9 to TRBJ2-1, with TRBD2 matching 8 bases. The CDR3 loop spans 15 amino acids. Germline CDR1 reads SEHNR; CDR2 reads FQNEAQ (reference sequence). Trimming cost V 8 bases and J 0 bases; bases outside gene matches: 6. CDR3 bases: TGTGCCAGCCAACTAGCGGATTTCTCCTACAATGAGCAGTTCTTC. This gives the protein CASQLADFSYNEQFF.

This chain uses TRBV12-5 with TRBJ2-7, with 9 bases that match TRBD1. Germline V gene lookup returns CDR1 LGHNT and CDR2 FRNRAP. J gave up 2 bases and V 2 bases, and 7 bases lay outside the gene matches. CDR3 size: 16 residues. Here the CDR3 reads CASGLPRTGATYEQYF. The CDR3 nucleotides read TGTGCTAGTGGTTTGCCCCGGACAGGGGCAACCTACGAGCAGTACTTC. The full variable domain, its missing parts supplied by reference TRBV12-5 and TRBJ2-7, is DARVTQTPRHKVTEMGQEVTMRCQPILGHNTVFWYRQTMMQGLELLAYFRNRAPLDDSGMPKDRFSAEMPDATLATLKIQPSEPRDSAVYFCASGLPRTGATYEQYFGPGTRLTVT.

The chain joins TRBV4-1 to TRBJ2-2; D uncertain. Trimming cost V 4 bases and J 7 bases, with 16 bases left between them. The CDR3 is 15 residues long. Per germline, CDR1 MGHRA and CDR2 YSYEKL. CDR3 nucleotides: TGCGCCAGCAGCCTGGCCCTCGCCGTTTTCGGGGAGCTGTTTTTT. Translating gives CASSLALAVFGELFF.

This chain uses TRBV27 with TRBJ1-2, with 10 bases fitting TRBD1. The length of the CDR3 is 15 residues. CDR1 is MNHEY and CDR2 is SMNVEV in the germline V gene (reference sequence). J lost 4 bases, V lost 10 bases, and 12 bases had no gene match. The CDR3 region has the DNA TGTGCCACCGGAGGAGGACAGGGGGAGATCTATGGCTACACCTTC. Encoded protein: CATGGGQGEIYGYTF.

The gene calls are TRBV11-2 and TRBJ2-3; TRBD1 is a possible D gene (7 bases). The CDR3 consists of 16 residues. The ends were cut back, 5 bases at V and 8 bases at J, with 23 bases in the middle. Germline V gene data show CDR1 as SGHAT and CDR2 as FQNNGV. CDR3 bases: TGTGCCAGCAGCCGCCCAGGGGGGCCTACGAAGTCTACGCAGTATTTT. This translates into CASSRPGGPTKSTQYF.

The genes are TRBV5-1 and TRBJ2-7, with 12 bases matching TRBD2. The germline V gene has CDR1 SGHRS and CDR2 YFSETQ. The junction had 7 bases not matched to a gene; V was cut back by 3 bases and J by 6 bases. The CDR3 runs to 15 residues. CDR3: CASSSRTSGDGEQYF. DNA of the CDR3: TGCGCCAGCAGCTCCCGGACTAGCGGGGACGGCGAGCAGTACTTC.